This T cell receptor beta chain was captured in a study of OX40 agonist ivuxolimab in advanced cancers. Germline CDR1 is KGHSH and CDR2 is LQKENI. CDR3 length: 13 residues. V was pared by 5 bases and J by 6 bases, with 6 bases of the junction left unmatched. This clone was counted a single time. The data were produced by immunoSEQ multiplex PCR, yet TCRdb's version contains in-frame clones alone and is incomplete. This table holds about 98,000 clones, around nine tenths found once. The genes are TRBV18 and TRBJ1-1; TRBD1 matches at 7 bases. The starting material was CD4+ or CD8+ T cells sorted from blood, obtained in a trial of the OX40 agonist ivuxolimab. The receptor was isolated from an adult with an advanced solid tumor such as melanoma, head and neck, liver or kidney cancer. The CDR3 DNA follows: TGTGCCAGCTCATCGACAGGGCTCGCTGAAGCTTTCTTT. Encoded protein: CASSSTGLAEAFF.